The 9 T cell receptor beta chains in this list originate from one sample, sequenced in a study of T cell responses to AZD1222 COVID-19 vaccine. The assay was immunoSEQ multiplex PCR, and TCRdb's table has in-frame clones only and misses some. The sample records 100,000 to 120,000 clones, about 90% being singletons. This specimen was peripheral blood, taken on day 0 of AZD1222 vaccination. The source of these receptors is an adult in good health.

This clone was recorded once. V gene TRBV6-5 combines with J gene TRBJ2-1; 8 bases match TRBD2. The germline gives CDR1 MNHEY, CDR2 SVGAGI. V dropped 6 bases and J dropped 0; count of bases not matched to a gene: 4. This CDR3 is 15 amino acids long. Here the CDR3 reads CASSRSGSSYNEQFF. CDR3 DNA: TGTGCCAGCAGCCGCAGCGGGAGCTCCTACAATGAGCAGTTCTTC.

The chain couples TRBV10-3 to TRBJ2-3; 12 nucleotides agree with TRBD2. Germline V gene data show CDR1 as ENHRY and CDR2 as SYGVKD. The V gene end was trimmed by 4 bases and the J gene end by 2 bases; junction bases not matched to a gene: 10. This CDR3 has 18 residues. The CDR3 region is CAISAGETSGGITDTQYF. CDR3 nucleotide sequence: TGTGCCATCAGTGCCGGGGAGACTAGCGGGGGAATCACAGATACGCAGTATTTT.

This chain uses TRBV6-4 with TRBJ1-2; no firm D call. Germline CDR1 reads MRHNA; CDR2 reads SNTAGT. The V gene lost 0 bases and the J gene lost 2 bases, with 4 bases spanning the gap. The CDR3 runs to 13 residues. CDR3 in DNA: TGTGCCAGCAGTGACTCGAACAACTATGGCTACACCTTC. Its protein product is CASSDSNNYGYTF.

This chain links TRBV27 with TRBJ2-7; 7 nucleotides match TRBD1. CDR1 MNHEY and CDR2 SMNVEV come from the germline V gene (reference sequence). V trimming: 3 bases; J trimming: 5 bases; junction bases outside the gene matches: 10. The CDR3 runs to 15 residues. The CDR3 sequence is CASSFRQGVFDEQYF. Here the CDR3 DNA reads TGTGCCAGCAGTTTCCGGCAGGGGGTTTTCGACGAGCAGTACTTC.

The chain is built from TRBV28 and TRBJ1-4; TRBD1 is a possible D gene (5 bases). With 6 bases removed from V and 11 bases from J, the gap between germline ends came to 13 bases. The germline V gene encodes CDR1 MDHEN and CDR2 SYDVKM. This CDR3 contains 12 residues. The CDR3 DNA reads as TGTGCCAGCAGGACGACCCCAGGGAAACTGTTTTTT. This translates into CASRTTPGKLFF.

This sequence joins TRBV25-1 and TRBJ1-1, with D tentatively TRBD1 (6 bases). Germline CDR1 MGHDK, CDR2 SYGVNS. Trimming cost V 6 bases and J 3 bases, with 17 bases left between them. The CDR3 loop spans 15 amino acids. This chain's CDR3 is CASRPYRDRDTEAFF. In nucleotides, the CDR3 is TGTGCCAGCAGGCCATACAGGGACCGGGACACTGAAGCTTTCTTT. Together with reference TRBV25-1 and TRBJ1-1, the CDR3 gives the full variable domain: EADIYQTPRYLVIGTGKKITLECSQTMGHDKMYWYQQDPGMELHLIHYSYGVNSTEKGDLSSESTVSRIRTEHFPLTLESARPSHTSQYLCASRPYRDRDTEAFFGQGTRLTVV.

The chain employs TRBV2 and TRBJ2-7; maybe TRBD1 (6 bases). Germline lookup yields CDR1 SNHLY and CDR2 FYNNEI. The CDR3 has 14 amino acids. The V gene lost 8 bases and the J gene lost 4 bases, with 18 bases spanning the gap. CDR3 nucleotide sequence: TGTGCCAGCGGATGGAACAGGGTTGGGTACGAGCAGTACTTC. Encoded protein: CASGWNRVGYEQYF.

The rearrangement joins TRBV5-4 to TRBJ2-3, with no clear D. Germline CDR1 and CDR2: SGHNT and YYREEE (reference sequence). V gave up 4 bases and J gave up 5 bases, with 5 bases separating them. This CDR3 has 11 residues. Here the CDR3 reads CASSPGDTQYF. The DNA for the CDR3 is TGTGCCAGCAGCCCGGGAGATACGCAGTATTTT. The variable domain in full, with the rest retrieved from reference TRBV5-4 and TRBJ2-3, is ETGVTQSPTHLIKTRGQQVTLRCSSQSGHNTVSWYQQALGQGPQFIFQYYREEENGRGNFPPRFSGLQFPNYSSELNVNALELDDSALYLCASSPGDTQYFGPGTRLTVL.

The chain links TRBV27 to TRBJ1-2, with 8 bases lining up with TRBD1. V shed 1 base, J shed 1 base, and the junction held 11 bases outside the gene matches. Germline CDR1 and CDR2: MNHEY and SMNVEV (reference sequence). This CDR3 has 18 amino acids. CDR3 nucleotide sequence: TGTGCCAGCAGTTTATACCCTCCCCAGGGGGCCCTTAACTATGGCTACACCTTC. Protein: CASSLYPPQGALNYGYTF.